This T cell receptor beta chain comes out of a study of T cell responses to AZD1222 COVID-19 vaccine (dated by TCRdb to the early 2020s). Background on the whole study: Because spike-specific TCR depth and breadth did not differ between the two schedules, AZD1222 recipients who got a second dose at roughly 4 weeks were pooled with those who got a second dose at roughly 12 weeks. TCR sequencing covered over 230 trial participants: about 210 given two doses of AZD1222 and some 25 given two doses of MenACWY control vaccine. Trial participants were enrolled by age into 18-55, 56-69 and 70-plus year subgroups, with roughly 150, 30 and 60 TCR-sequenced participants respectively. General findings and caveats noted by the study authors: Because no day 14 peak-response samples were available, the repertoires could be characterized only after the peak T cell response. Most participants were white British and females outnumbered males, and the authors suggested that clonal diversity may have been underestimated. In the small 56-69-year group, the increase in depth fell short of significance, most likely because of low power. Spike-specific TCR breadth and depth rose significantly after two AZD1222 doses compared with day 0 and with MenACWY recipients. CD4 TCRs associated with the vaccine covered the entire spike protein, and the dominant responses were in regions 160-218 and 743-854. Conclusions about previously exposed vaccinees are limited because only five to seven AZD1222 recipients were SARS-CoV-2 seropositive at baseline. Epitopes outside the regions mutated in the B.1.351 and B.1.1.7 variants were reportedly recognized by nearly half of the unique spike-specific TCRs.

The CDR3 regions of human TCRbeta chains were analyzed by immunosequencing. As for the original processing: TCRs in the repertoires were compared against a reference library of SARS-CoV-2-specific TCRs that had been generated with the MIRA antigen-specificity platform. Breadth was defined as the fraction of unique TCRs that were SARS-CoV-2-associated. Depth was defined as the fraction of total T cells that were SARS-CoV-2-associated. Each spike-specific TCR was assigned to its reactive spike region and to a CD4 or CD8 class using the MIRA data. Log10-transformed breadth and depth values were compared by one-way ANOVA with Sidak's multiple comparisons tests. The clones in this table, taken by TCRdb from immuneACCESS, are in-frame only. Not every clone is retained; where verified, under half of the shortfall comes from an unresolved V gene, and the cause of the rest is unknown. V, J and clone size reflect that table, while D and trimming were determined from the DNA. The sample table shows more than 150,000 clones, and approximately 92% are seen once. Together, the top ten hold around 9.3% of the sample.

In regard to this clone: Its antigen is not yet known. The sample holds no much larger clone one base away, and base qualities are not on file.

This sample's time point label indicates: baseline before first vaccination. The vaccinee samples were drawn from two UK trials, COV001 and COV002, one of which was a single-blind randomized controlled phase 2/3 trial testing AZD1222 (ChAdOx1 nCoV-19) in healthy adults. For TCRbeta chain sequencing, PBMC samples from trial participants were taken at day 0 and at day 28 after the second dose. Taken from cysteine to phenylalanine, the CDR3 has 14 residues. The kept DNA is CDR3 alone, 42 bases in frame from the first base. Per the germline V gene, SGHRS is the CDR1 and YFSETQ is the CDR2. Trimming takes 6 bases off V and 3 bases off J; junction bases not matched to a gene: 7.

The chain employs TRBV5-1 and TRBJ2-3; 7 bases in the middle match TRBD1. The clonotype comes from an adult in good health. Sequences were derived from peripheral blood, sampled on day 0 of AZD1222 vaccination. The DNA is TGCGCCAGCAATGAGGGGGCAGGTACAGATACGCAGTATTTT. Its protein product is CASNEGAGTDTQYF.